This entry features one TCR beta chain sequence. The ends were cut back, 0 bases at V and 4 bases at J, with 13 bases in the middle. CDR3 size: 15 residues. The V gene's germline CDR1 is SGHRS and CDR2 YFSETQ. The record originates from a study of technical replicates of blood from a handful of donors. The repertoire was sequenced with immunoSEQ multiplex PCR; TCRdb's copy has only in-frame clones and lacks some. The table lists 70,000 to 95,000 clones, around 95% of them singletons. This TCR was recovered from a human donor in good health. The V call is TRBV5-1, the J call TRBJ2-5; TRBD2 might be the D (5 bases). Material: T cells isolated from PBMCs. CDR3 sequence reads: CASSLGRDLGETQYF. The CDR3 DNA reads TGCGCCAGCAGCTTGGGTCGGGATTTAGGAGAGACCCAGTACTTC.